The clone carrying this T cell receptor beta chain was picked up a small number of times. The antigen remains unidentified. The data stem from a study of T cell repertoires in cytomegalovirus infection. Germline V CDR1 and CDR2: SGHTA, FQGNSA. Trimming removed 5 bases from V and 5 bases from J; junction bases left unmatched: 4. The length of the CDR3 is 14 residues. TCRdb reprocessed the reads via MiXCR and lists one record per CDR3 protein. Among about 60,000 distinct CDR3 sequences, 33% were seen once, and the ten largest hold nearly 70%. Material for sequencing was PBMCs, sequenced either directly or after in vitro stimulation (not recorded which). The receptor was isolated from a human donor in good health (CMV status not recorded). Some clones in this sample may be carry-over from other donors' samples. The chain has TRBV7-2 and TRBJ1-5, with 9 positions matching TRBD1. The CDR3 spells CASSPWTGDQPQHF. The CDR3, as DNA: TGTGCCAGCAGCCCTTGGACAGGGGATCAGCCCCAGCATTTT.